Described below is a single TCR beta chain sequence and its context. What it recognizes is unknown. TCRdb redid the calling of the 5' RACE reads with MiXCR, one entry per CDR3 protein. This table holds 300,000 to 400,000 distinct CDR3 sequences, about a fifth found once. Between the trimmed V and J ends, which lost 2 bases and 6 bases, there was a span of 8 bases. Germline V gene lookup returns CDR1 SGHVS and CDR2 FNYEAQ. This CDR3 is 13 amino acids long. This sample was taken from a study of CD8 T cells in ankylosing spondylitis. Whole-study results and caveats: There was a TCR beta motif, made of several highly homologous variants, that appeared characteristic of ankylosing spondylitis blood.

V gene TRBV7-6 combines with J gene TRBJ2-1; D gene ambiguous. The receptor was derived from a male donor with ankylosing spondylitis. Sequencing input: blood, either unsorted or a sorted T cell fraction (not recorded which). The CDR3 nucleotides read TGTGCCAGCAGCTTACCTCCGGGCAATGAGCAGTTCTTC. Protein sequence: CASSLPPGNEQFF.